This paragraph reports one T cell receptor beta chain. The record originates from a study of blood T cell repertoires in COVID-19. The overall study: Sites in the United States, Italy and Spain provided acute and convalescent COVID-19 samples.

CDR1 and CDR2 (germline): SGHTA, FQGNSA. There are 15 residues in the CDR3. J gave up 6 bases and V 0 bases, and 7 bases lay outside the gene matches. Method: immunoSEQ multiplex PCR; TCRdb's copy keeps in-frame clones and lacks some. Altogether tens of thousands of clones are present, roughly 90% being singletons, with the ten largest covering roughly 2.5%. The Seattle patients joined while their infection was active and were tracked longitudinally afterward. The origin of this receptor is a man in his fifties or sixties with COVID-19, enrolled during active disease. Sequenced: peripheral blood. The chain has TRBV7-2 and TRBJ2-7; 8 nucleotides match TRBD2. DNA of the CDR3: TGTGCCAGCAGCTTAGCGATTGGGGCGGGGGGCGAGCAGTACTTC. Translating gives CASSLAIGAGGEQYF.